The 6 T cell receptor beta chains presented below share a single source sample, sequenced in a study of cytomegalovirus exposure and HLA in healthy donors. PCR employed 60 Vbeta and 13 Jbeta primers. Sequencing used immunoSEQ multiplex PCR; TCRdb keeps in-frame clones, though not all of them. The sample gives under 250,000 clones, 80% to 90% of which show up once; 0.24% is in the top ten. Material for sequencing was PBMCs. All receptors derive from a girl aged 2 to 9 in good health and CMV-seronegative.

The chain employs TRBV19 and TRBJ1-2; 8 positions match TRBD1. This CDR3 contains 12 residues. The J segment lost 7 bases and the V segment lost 7 bases, leaving 5 bases of the junction unmatched. Germline V lookup: CDR1 LNHDA, CDR2 SQIVND (reference sequence). CDR3 in DNA: TGTGCCAGTACACGGACAGGGATTGGCTACACCTTC. Its protein product is CASTRTGIGYTF.

The chain recombines TRBV5-1 with TRBJ1-2; TRBD1 might be the D (6 bases). The germline V and J ends were trimmed by 5 bases and 3 bases, with 14 bases remaining between them. This CDR3 is 14 amino acids long. CDR1 is SGHRS and CDR2 is YFSETQ in the germline V gene. The CDR3, as DNA: TGCGCCAGCAGTTACCTACAGGGCTACTATGGCTACACCTTC. It specifies CASSYLQGYYGYTF. Variable domain in full (rest from reference TRBV5-1 and TRBJ1-2): KAGVTQTPRYLIKTRGQQVTLSCSPISGHRSVSWYQQTPGQGLQFLFEYFSETQRNKGNFPGRFSGRQFSNSRSEMNVSTLELGDSALYLCASSYLQGYYGYTFGSGTRLTVV.

Comment on this clone: Within the sample, other DNA sequences also encode this same CDR3. This chain joins TRBV6-5 and TRBJ1-1, with D perhaps matching TRBD1 (5 bases). Germline assignment: CDR1 MNHEY and CDR2 SVGAGI. The CDR3 contains 13 residues. Trimming shortened V by 6 bases and J by 0 bases, and 8 bases separated the two germline ends. CDR3 sequence reads: CASRQGVNTEAFF. Written as DNA, the CDR3 is TGTGCCAGCAGACAAGGGGTGAACACTGAAGCTTTCTTT.

Concerning this clone: A junction end diverges from the germline sequence, so it may reflect a read error. The chain is built from TRBV6-5 and TRBJ1-4, with D maybe TRBD1 (5 bases). Germline CDR1 reads MNHEY; CDR2 reads SVGAGI. This CDR3 contains 12 residues. CDR3 sequence (DNA): TGTGCCAGCAGTGAATCGCGGGGCCCGTCCGGTTTT. This gives the protein CASSESRGPSGF.

This chain connects TRBV28 to TRBJ2-1, with 10 bases lining up with TRBD1. The V and J ends lost 4 bases and 5 bases, in that order; junction bases with no gene match: 8. The CDR3 totals 16 residues. The germline gives CDR1 MDHEN, CDR2 SYDVKM. CDR3 loop: CASSYPRDRGDNEQFF. In nucleotides, the CDR3 is TGTGCCAGCAGTTACCCCCGGGACAGGGGTGACAATGAGCAGTTCTTC.

The chain recombines TRBV7-2 with TRBJ2-3; tentative D call: TRBD1 (6 bases). Germline V gene data show CDR1 as SGHTA and CDR2 as FQGNSA. The germline V and J ends were trimmed by 5 bases and 2 bases, with 14 bases remaining between them. This CDR3 spans 15 amino acids. For the CDR3, the DNA is TGTGCCAGCAGCCCGAGGGGGTACTTCACAGATACGCAGTATTTT. Its translation: CASSPRGYFTDTQYF.